A single sample gave rise to the 19 T cell receptor beta chains below, sequenced in a study of T cell responses to AZD1222 COVID-19 vaccine. TCRdb's table, derived via immunoSEQ multiplex PCR, lists solely in-frame clones and lacks some. The table lists approximately 200,000 clones, approximately 93% of them singletons. The sequenced sample was peripheral blood, obtained 28 days after the second AZD1222 dose. The receptors were gathered from an adult who received the AZD1222 COVID-19 vaccine.

This sequence joins TRBV15 and TRBJ2-1, with D unclear. The CDR3 extends over 14 amino acids. V shed 0 bases and J shed 9 bases, with 12 bases lying between them. Germline CDR1 LNHNV, CDR2 YYDKDF (reference sequence). The CDR3 protein is CATSREPTSFEQFF. The CDR3 DNA reads as TGTGCCACCAGCAGAGAACCGACCTCATTTGAGCAGTTCTTC.

CDR3 DNA: TGTGCCAGCAGCCCAGACAGTCAAACTGGCTATGGCTACACCTTC. It is translated as CASSPDSQTGYGYTF. The rearrangement uses TRBV9 and TRBJ1-2; a weak D match, TRBD1 (5 bases). This CDR3 has 15 amino acids. V lost 4 bases, J lost 4 bases, and 17 bases lay in between. Germline V gene sequence: CDR1 SGDLS, CDR2 YYNGEE.

The V gene is TRBV4-1, the J gene TRBJ2-3; D gene unclear. Germline V gene lookup returns CDR1 MGHRA and CDR2 YSYEKL. Trimming pared 0 bases from V and 0 bases from J, leaving 10 bases between. This CDR3 region has 16 residues. CDR3 region: CASSQEPGASTDTQYF. The CDR3 bases are TGCGCCAGCAGCCAAGAGCCGGGTGCTAGCACAGATACGCAGTATTTT.

This sequence joins TRBV5-1 and TRBJ1-6, with D perhaps matching TRBD1 (6 bases). Germline CDR1 reads SGHRS; CDR2 reads YFSETQ. This CDR3 region has 13 residues. V lost 0 bases to trimming and J lost 9 bases, with 7 bases between them. CDR3 residues: CASSLAGVSPLHF. CDR3 in DNA: TGCGCCAGCAGCTTGGCAGGGGTTTCACCCCTCCACTTT.

The chain employs TRBV5-4 and TRBJ1-1, with 7 bases identical to TRBD1. The CDR3 is made up of 15 amino acids. Germline CDR1 and CDR2: SGHNT and YYREEE (reference sequence). V lost 5 bases, J lost 1 base, and 8 bases stayed unmatched. CDR3: CASRRDRDRNTEAFF. As DNA, the CDR3 is TGTGCCAGCAGAAGGGACCGGGACAGGAACACTGAAGCTTTCTTT.

This clone was counted a few times. At one end, the junction sequence differs from germline, possibly due to a read error. The chain has TRBV6-5 and TRBJ2-2; perhaps D is TRBD1 or TRBD2 (7 bases each). In germline, CDR1 is MNHEY, CDR2 SVGAGI. The length of the CDR3 is 14 residues. CDR3 protein: CASRGRGGTGELFF. The CDR3 DNA reads TGTGCGAGCAGGGGGAGGGGAGGCACCGGGGAGCTGTTTTTT.

The chain has TRBV6-1 and TRBJ1-1; perhaps TRBD1 as D (6 bases). Trimming stripped 2 bases from V and 6 bases from J, with 10 bases between. CDR1 and CDR2 from the germline V gene are MNHNS and SASEGT. This CDR3 region has 13 residues. The CDR3 spells CASSEQRGSEAFF. In nucleotides, the CDR3 is TGTGCCAGCAGTGAACAGAGGGGGTCTGAAGCTTTCTTT.

The CDR3 DNA follows: TGCGCCAGCAGCCAAGATTTAAACACCATATATTTT. This translates into CASSQDLNTIYF. This chain connects TRBV4-1 to TRBJ1-3; D unresolved. Trimming took off 0 bases at V and 6 bases at J, with 3 bases between the two ends. The CDR3 spans 12 residues. CDR1 is MGHRA, CDR2 YSYEKL, per germline.

V is TRBV13 and J is TRBJ2-1; 10 positions agree with TRBD2. The CDR3 covers 15 residues. Germline values: CDR1 PRHDT, CDR2 FYEKMQ (reference sequence). The V segment lost 5 bases and the J segment 7 bases; nucleotides outside the gene matches: 8. The CDR3 here is CASSITSGVGNEQFF. DNA of the CDR3: TGTGCCAGCAGCATAACTAGCGGGGTGGGGAATGAGCAGTTCTTC.

The chain employs TRBV7-2 and TRBJ2-3; 7 bases fit TRBD1. The CDR3 has 15 residues. J lost 6 bases, V lost 2 bases, and 8 bases had no gene match. CDR1 SGHTA and CDR2 FQGNSA come from the germline V gene. CDR3 bases: TGTGCCAGCAGCTTAAACCCCAGGGGGTCGGATACGCAGTATTTT. It is translated as CASSLNPRGSDTQYF.

This clone was detected only once. The rearrangement links TRBV28 to TRBJ1-3; 9 bases are shared with TRBD1. V shed 6 bases and J 2 bases; nucleotides not matched to a gene: 11. The V gene's germline CDR1 is MDHEN and CDR2 SYDVKM. This CDR3 region has 17 residues. In nucleotides, the CDR3 is TGTGCCAGCAGGCCCGGGACAGGGTCCCTTCCTGGAAACACCATATATTTT. This sequence encodes CASRPGTGSLPGNTIYF.

The chain carries TRBV5-5 and TRBJ1-2; TRBD1 aligns across 7 bases. This CDR3 is 17 amino acids long. The germline CDR1 and CDR2 sequences are SGHKS and YYEKEE (reference sequence). After removal of 0 bases from V and 0 bases from J, the junction contained 8 bases not matched to a gene. The CDR3: CASSLGGQIIANYGYTF. For the CDR3, the DNA is TGTGCCAGCAGCTTGGGGGGACAGATCATAGCTAACTATGGCTACACCTTC.

The CDR3 spells CASSLSPQETQYF. CDR3 in DNA: TGCGCCAGCAGCTTGTCACCCCAAGAGACCCAGTACTTC. This chain links TRBV5-1 with TRBJ2-5; D gene uncertain. CDR1 SGHRS and CDR2 YFSETQ come from the germline V gene. CDR3 length: 13 residues. V was clipped by 1 base and J by 1 base, with 5 bases between them.

V gene TRBV30 combines with J gene TRBJ1-1; D gene uncertain. V was cut by 3 bases and J by 10 bases, with 12 bases left in between. Germline loops: CDR1 GTSNPN, CDR2 SVGIG (reference sequence). This CDR3 has 11 residues. The CDR3 DNA sequence: TGTGCCTGGAGCGTCGGAGGGTTAGCTTTCTTT. Amino acids: CAWSVGGLAFF. Supplemented by reference TRBV30 and TRBJ1-1, the full variable domain reads SQTIHQWPATLVQPVGSPLSLECTVEGTSNPNLYWYRQAAGRGLQLLFYSVGIGQISSEVPQNLSASRPQDRQFILSSKKLLLSDSGFYLCAWSVGGLAFFGQGTRLTVV.

CDR3 in amino acids: CAWTSRTGTVTDTQYF. The CDR3 bases are TGTGCCTGGACTTCGAGGACAGGGACCGTCACAGATACGCAGTATTTT. The gene calls are TRBV30 and TRBJ2-3, with 8 bases fitting TRBD1. Per germline, CDR1 GTSNPN and CDR2 SVGIG (reference sequence). The length of the CDR3 is 16 residues. The V gene end was trimmed by 4 bases and the J gene end by 2 bases; junction bases not matched to a gene: 11.

This clone was seen just once. This chain joins TRBV6-5 and TRBJ2-7, with a possible D match to TRBD1 (6 bases). V was pared by 0 bases and J by 0 bases, with 12 bases between. The CDR3 contains 16 residues. Germline values: CDR1 MNHEY, CDR2 SVGAGI. CDR3 nucleotide sequence: TGTGCCAGCAGTTACTCGCGGCAGGGGATCTCCTACGAGCAGTACTTC. Amino acids: CASSYSRQGISYEQYF.

The rearrangement uses TRBV2 and TRBJ1-2; 7 positions agree with TRBD1. The CDR3 is 13 amino acids. Germline loops: CDR1 SNHLY, CDR2 FYNNEI. Losses at the gene ends were 4 bases for V and 8 bases for J; bases not matched to a gene: 7. The DNA of the CDR3 is TGTGCCAGCAGTGTAGACAGGGAAGTCGGCTACACCTTC. This codes for CASSVDREVGYTF.

This clone was seen once. The DNA of the CDR3 is TGTGCCAGCAGCTCATCGACGGGGAGGGTTAGACTGTTTTTT. Translated: CASSSSTGRVRLFF. The chain joins TRBV7-9 to TRBJ1-4; D remains ambiguous. Germline values: CDR1 SEHNR, CDR2 FQNEAQ (reference sequence). The CDR3 loop spans 14 amino acids. Trimming removed 4 bases at V and 13 bases at J, with 19 bases between.

This clone was counted a single time. V and J are TRBV3-1 (or the pseudogene TRBV3-2) and TRBJ2-1; D might be TRBD1 or TRBD2, each matching 5 bases. The CDR3 consists of 14 residues. Germline values: CDR1 LGHDT, CDR2 YNNKEL (reference sequence). Trimming cost V 3 bases and J 7 bases, with 13 bases left between them. DNA for the CDR3: TGTGCCAGCAGCCAGGGGACGTGGGTTAATGAGCAGTTCTTC. It encodes CASSQGTWVNEQFF.